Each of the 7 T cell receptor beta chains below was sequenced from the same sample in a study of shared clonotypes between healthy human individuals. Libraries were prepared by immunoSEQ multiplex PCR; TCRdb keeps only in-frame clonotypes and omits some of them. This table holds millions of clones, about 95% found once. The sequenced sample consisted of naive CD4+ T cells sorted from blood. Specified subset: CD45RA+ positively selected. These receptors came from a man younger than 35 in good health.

CDR3 sequence: CASSFTGSGSTEAFF. The DNA of the CDR3 is TGTGCCAGCAGCTTTACAGGCTCCGGGAGCACTGAAGCTTTCTTT. The V and J genes are TRBV7-2 and TRBJ1-1, with D maybe TRBD1 (5 bases). This CDR3 has 15 amino acids. CDR1 SGHTA and CDR2 FQGNSA come from the germline V gene. Trimming stripped 3 bases from V and 4 bases from J, with 15 bases between.

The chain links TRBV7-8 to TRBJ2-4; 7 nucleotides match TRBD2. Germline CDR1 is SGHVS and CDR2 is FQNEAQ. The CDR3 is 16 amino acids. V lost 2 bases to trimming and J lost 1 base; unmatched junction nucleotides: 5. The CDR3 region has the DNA TGTGCCAGCAGCTTACGTCCGCGGGGGGCCAAAAACATTCAGTACTTC. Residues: CASSLRPRGAKNIQYF.

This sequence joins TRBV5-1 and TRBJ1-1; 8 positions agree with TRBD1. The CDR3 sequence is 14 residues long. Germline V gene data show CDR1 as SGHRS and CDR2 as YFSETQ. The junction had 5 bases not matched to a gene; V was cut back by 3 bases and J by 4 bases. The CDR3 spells CASSWDRLSTEAFF. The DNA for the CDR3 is TGCGCCAGCAGCTGGGACAGGCTAAGCACTGAAGCTTTCTTT.

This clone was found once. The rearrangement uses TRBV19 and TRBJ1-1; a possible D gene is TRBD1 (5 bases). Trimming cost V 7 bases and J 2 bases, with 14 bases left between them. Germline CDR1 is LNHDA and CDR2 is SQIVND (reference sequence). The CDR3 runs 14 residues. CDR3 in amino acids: CASTTPGRNTEAFF. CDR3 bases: TGTGCCAGTACCACTCCGGGACGCAACACTGAAGCTTTCTTT.

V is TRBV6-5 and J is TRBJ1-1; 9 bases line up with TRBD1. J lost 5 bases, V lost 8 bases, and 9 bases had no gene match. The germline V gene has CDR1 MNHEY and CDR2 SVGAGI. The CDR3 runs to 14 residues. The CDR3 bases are TGTGCCAGCCTACCGGGACAGGGTAGGACTGAAGCTTTCTTT. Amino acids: CASLPGQGRTEAFF.

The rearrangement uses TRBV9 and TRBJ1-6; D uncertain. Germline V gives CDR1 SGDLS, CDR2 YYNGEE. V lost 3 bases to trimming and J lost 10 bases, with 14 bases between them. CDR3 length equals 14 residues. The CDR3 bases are TGTGCCAGCAGCGCCGGACCCACGGGATCACCCCTCCACTTT. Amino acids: CASSAGPTGSPLHF.

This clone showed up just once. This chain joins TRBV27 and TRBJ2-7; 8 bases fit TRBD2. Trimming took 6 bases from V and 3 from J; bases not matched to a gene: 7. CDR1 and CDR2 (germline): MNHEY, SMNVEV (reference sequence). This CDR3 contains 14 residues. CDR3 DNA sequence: TGTGCCAGCAGCCATGCGGGGGGAGTCTACGAGCAGTACTTC. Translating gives CASSHAGGVYEQYF.